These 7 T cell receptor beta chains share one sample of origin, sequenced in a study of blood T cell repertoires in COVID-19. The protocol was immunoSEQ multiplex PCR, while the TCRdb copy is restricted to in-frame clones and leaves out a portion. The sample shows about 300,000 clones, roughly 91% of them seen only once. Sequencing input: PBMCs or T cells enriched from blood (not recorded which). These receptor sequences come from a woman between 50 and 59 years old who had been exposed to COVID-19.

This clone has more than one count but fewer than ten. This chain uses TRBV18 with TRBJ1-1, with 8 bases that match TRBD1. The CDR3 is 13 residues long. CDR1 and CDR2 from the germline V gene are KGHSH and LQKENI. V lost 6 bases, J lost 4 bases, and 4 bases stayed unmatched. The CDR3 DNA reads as TGTGCCAGCTCGGGTACAGGGGGCACTGAAGCTTTCTTT. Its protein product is CASSGTGGTEAFF.

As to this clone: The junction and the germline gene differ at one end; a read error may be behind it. CDR3 sequence reads: CASRIAGGPNNQPQHF. The CDR3 DNA reads as TGTGCCAGTAGAATAGCAGGGGGACCGAACAATCAGCCCCAGCATTTT. The rearrangement joins TRBV19 to TRBJ1-5, with TRBD1 matching over 7 bases. This CDR3 comprises 16 residues. The germline V gene encodes CDR1 LNHDA and CDR2 SQIVND (reference sequence).

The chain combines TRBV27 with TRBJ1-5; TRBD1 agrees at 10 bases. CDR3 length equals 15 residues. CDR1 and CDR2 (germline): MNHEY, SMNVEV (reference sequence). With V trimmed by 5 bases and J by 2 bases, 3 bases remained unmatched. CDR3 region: CASSAGTGGNQPQHF. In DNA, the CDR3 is TGTGCCAGCAGTGCCGGGACAGGGGGCAATCAGCCCCAGCATTTT.

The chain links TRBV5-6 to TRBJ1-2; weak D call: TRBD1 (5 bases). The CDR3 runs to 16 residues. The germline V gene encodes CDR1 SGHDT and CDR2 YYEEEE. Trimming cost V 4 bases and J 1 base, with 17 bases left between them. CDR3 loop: CASSPTLDILNYGYTF. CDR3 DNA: TGTGCCAGCAGCCCGACCCTGGACATTCTTAACTATGGCTACACCTTC.

The CDR3 loop reads CASSGTVNSPLHF. The DNA of the CDR3 is TGTGCCAGCAGCGGGACAGTGAATTCACCCCTCCACTTT. This chain connects TRBV3-1 (or the pseudogene TRBV3-2) to TRBJ1-6; 7 bases match TRBD1. CDR3 length: 13 amino acids. With V trimmed by 5 bases and J by 7 bases, 2 bases remained unmatched. The germline CDR1 and CDR2 sequences are LGHDT and YNNKEL (reference sequence).

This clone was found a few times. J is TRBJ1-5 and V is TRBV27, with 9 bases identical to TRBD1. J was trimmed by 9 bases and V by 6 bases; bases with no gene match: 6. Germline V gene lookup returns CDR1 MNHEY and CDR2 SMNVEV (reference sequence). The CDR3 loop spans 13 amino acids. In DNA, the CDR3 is TGTGCCAGCAGCCCGGACAGGGGTAGGCCCCAGCATTTT. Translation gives CASSPDRGRPQHF.

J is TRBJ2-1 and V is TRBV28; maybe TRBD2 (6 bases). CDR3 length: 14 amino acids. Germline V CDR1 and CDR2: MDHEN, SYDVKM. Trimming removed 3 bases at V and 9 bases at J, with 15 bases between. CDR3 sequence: CASSLGLASIEQFF. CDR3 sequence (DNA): TGTGCCAGCAGTTTGGGGCTAGCGTCTATTGAGCAGTTCTTC.